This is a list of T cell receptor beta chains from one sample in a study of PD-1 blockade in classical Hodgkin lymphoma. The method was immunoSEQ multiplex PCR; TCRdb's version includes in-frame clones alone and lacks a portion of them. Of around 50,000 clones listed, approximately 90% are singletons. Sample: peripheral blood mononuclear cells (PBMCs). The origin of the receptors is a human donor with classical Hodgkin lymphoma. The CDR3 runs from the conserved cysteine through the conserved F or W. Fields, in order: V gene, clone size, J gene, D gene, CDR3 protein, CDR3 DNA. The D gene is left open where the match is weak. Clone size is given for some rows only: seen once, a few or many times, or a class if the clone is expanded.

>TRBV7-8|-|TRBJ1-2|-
CASSLDRTAYGYTF
TGTGCCAGCAGCTTAGATAGGACAGCTTATGGCTACACCTTC
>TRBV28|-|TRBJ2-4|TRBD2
CASSLPTSGRNIQYF
TGTGCCAGCAGTCTACCGACTAGCGGGAGAAACATTCAGTACTTC
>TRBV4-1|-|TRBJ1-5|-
CASSQTAMDSNQPQHF
TGCGCCAGCAGCCAAACCGCAATGGACAGCAATCAGCCCCAGCATTTT
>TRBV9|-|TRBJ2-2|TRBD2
CASSLGVAGAGELFF
TGTGCCAGCAGCTTGGGAGTAGCGGGAGCCGGGGAGCTGTTTTTT
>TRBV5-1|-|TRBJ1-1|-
CASKGAGMNTEAFF
TGCGCCAGCAAAGGAGCAGGGATGAACACTGAAGCTTTCTTT
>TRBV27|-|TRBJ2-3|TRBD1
CASSPRRGSDTQYF
TGTGCCAGCAGTCCCCGCAGGGGGTCGGATACGCAGTATTTT
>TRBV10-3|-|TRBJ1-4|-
CAISPGGDEKLFF
TGTGCCATCAGCCCCGGGGGCGACGAAAAACTGTTTTTT
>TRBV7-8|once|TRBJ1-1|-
CASSLGAPVGAFF
TGTGCCAGCAGCTTAGGGGCCCCGGTAGGAGCTTTCTTT
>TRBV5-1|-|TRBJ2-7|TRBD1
CASRNDRASYEQYF
TGCGCCAGCAGGAATGACAGGGCCTCCTACGAGCAGTACTTC
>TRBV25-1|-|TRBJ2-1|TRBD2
CASSEVGLGNEQFF
TGTGCCAGCAGTGAGGTAGGACTAGGTAATGAGCAGTTCTTC
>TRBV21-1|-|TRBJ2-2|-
CASSCPPRASTGELFF
TGTGCCAGCAGCTGCCCCCCTAGGGCGAGCACCGGGGAGCTGTTTTTT
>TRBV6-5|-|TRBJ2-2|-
CASSWRGAANTGELFF
TGTGCCAGCAGTTGGAGAGGCGCTGCTAACACCGGGGAGCTGTTTTTT
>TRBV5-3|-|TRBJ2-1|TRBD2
CARSPLGLADLREQFF
TGTGCCAGAAGCCCGTTAGGACTAGCGGATCTACGGGAGCAGTTCTTC
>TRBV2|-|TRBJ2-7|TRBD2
CASAGVAVSGEQYF
TGTGCCAGCGCGGGGGTAGCGGTGTCGGGTGAGCAGTACTTC
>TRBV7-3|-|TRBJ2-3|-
CASSLTGDTQYF
TGTGCCAGCAGCTTAACTGGGGATACGCAGTATTTT
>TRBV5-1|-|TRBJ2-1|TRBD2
CASSLVLAGAGEQFF
TGCGCCAGCAGCTTGGTACTAGCGGGAGCTGGTGAGCAGTTCTTC
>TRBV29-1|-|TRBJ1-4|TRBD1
CSVEDGGAGQGAGGTFF
TGCAGCGTTGAAGATGGAGGTGCGGGCCAGGGGGCCGGAGGTACGTTTTTT
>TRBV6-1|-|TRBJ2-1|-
CASRTGAADNEQFF
TGTGCCAGCAGGACGGGAGCGGCCGACAATGAGCAGTTCTTC
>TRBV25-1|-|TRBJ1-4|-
CASRGRGREKLFF
TGTGCCAGCAGGGGGCGGGGACGGGAAAAACTGTTTTTT
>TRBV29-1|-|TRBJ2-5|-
CSVDGGQKLAETQYF
TGCAGCGTTGATGGAGGACAGAAACTAGCAGAGACCCAGTACTTC
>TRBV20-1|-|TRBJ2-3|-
CSARARDTQYF
TGCAGTGCTAGAGCCCGAGATACGCAGTATTTT
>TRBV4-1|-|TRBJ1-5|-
CASSAKGNLNQPQHF
TGCGCCAGCAGCGCTAAAGGGAACCTCAATCAGCCCCAGCATTTT
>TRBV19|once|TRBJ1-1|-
CASQWGTEAFF
TGTGCCAGTCAGTGGGGCACTGAAGCTTTCTTT
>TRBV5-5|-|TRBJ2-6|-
CASGDLSGANVLTF
TGTGCCAGCGGTGACCTCTCTGGGGCCAACGTCCTGACTTTC
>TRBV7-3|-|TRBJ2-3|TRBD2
CASSDGLAGYTDTQYF
TGTGCCAGCAGCGACGGCCTAGCGGGTTATACAGATACGCAGTATTTT
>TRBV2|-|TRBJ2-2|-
CASSEGQARTGELFF
TGTGCCAGCAGTGAAGGCCAGGCACGCACCGGGGAGCTGTTTTTT
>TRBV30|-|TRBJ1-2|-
CASTRGGPNYGYTF
TGTGCCTCCACGCGCGGGGGGCCTAACTATGGCTACACCTTC
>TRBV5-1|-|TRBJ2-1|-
CASTYGTNNEQFF
TGCGCCAGCACCTATGGAACAAACAATGAGCAGTTCTTC
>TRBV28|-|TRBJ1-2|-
CASSFAQAYTF
TGTGCCAGCAGTTTTGCGCAGGCCTACACCTTC
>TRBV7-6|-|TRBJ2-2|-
CASSPRGVTGELFF
TGTGCCAGCAGCCCTAGGGGGGTCACCGGGGAGCTGTTTTTT
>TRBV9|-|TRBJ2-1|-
CASSVDLGAYNEQFF
TGTGCCAGCAGCGTAGATCTGGGAGCCTACAATGAGCAGTTCTTC
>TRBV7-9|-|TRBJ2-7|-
CASSFRGEQYF
TGTGCCAGCAGCTTCCGGGGCGAGCAGTACTTC
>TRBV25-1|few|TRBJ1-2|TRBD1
CASSGTGIGYTF
TGTGCCAGCAGTGGGACAGGGATCGGCTACACCTTC
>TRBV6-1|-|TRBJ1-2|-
CASSETRYGYTF
TGTGCCAGCAGTGAAACTCGCTATGGCTACACCTTC
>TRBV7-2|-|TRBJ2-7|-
CASSLSMYEQYF
TGTGCCAGCAGCTTAAGCATGTACGAGCAGTACTTC
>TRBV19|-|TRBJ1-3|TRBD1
CASSPGQDPGNTIYF
TGTGCCAGTAGTCCAGGACAGGACCCTGGAAACACCATATATTTT
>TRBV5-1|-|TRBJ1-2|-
CASSLAAGRTYGYTF
TGCGCCAGCAGCTTGGCCGCAGGACGAACCTATGGCTACACCTTC
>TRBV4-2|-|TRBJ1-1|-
CASSQELGYVTEAFF
TGTGCCAGCAGCCAAGAATTGGGGTATGTCACTGAAGCTTTCTTT
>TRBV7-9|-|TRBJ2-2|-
CASSPQHTGELFF
TGTGCCAGCAGCCCCCAGCATACCGGGGAGCTGTTTTTT
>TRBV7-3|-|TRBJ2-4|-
CASRSPEGHKNIQYF
TGTGCCAGCAGGTCCCCGGAGGGGCACAAAAACATTCAGTACTTC
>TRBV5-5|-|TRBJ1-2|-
CASSLGVLNYGYTF
TGTGCCAGCAGCTTGGGGGTCCTTAACTATGGCTACACCTTC
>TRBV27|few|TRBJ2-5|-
CASSSPRGVGETQYF
TGTGCCAGCAGTTCCCCCCGGGGCGTGGGAGAGACCCAGTACTTC
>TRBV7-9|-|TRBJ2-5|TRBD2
CASSLASGLGRETQYF
TGTGCCAGCAGCTTAGCCTCAGGACTAGGTCGGGAGACCCAGTACTTC